This TCR beta chain stems from a study of OX40 agonist ivuxolimab in advanced cancers. Study in general: With ivuxolimab, an agonistic anti-OX40 (CD134) antibody, patients were treated. Patients with hepatocellular carcinoma, melanoma, renal cell or head and neck cancer made up the dose-escalation patients. Study results and caveats: Low clonal expansion, among the lowest seen, marked partial responders at 0.1-3.0 mg/kg.

Samples were taken at baseline and on day 1 of cycles 4 and 7. The method was immunoSEQ multiplex PCR; TCRdb's version includes in-frame clones alone and lacks a portion of them. The data show around 100,000 clones, around 89% seen once. Looked up from germline, CDR1 is MDHEN and CDR2 is SYDVKM. The CDR3 runs 15 residues. V lost 5 bases, J lost 8 bases, and 9 bases stayed unmatched. On this clone itself: No antigen is known for it.

The chain combines TRBV28 with TRBJ1-4; 9 nucleotides line up with TRBD1. The sequence derives from an adult with an advanced solid tumor such as melanoma, head and neck, liver or kidney cancer. Sample: CD4+ or CD8+ T cells sorted from blood, taken in a trial of the OX40 agonist ivuxolimab. CDR3 region: CASSPSGQGLEKLFF. CDR3 DNA: TGTGCCAGCAGTCCGTCGGGACAGGGATTGGAAAAACTGTTTTTT.